Each of the 10 T cell receptor beta chains below was sequenced from the same sample in a study of CD8 T cells in Susac syndrome. RNA totalling roughly 0.5 to 1 ug underwent reverse transcription with random hexamers. TCRdb called the immunoSEQ multiplex PCR reads again in MiXCR, with one record for every CDR3 protein. The sample carries around 280,000 distinct CDR3 sequences, about 85% recorded once. The sequenced sample was CD8+ T cells from PBMCs. Receptor source: a human donor with multiple sclerosis.

The gene calls are TRBV7-9 and TRBJ2-1; the D call may be TRBD1 or TRBD2 (5 bases each). Trimming removed 2 bases at V and 2 bases at J, with 10 bases between. Germline-derived CDR1 and CDR2 are SEHNR and FQNEAQ (reference sequence). This CDR3 comprises 15 residues. CDR3 residues: CASSLKGRPYNEQFF. The DNA of the CDR3 is TGTGCCAGCAGCTTAAAGGGACGGCCCTACAATGAGCAGTTCTTC.

The chain couples TRBV6-5 to TRBJ2-7; unclear D gene. The V end lost 0 bases, the J end lost 4 bases, and 16 bases lay between the germline ends. Germline loops: CDR1 MNHEY, CDR2 SVGAGI. The CDR3 consists of 16 residues. CDR3 sequence: CASSYSAERLSYEQYF. The CDR3 nucleotides read TGTGCCAGCAGTTACTCGGCCGAACGCCTAAGTTACGAGCAGTACTTC.

V is TRBV10-3 and J is TRBJ2-3; TRBD2 aligns across 11 bases. The trim removed 10 bases at V and 1 base at J, leaving 4 bases unmatched. This CDR3 spans 14 amino acids. Germline values: CDR1 ENHRY, CDR2 SYGVKD. Written as DNA, the CDR3 is TGTGCCACCTGGACTAGCGGGCGCACAGATACGCAGTATTTT. Protein: CATWTSGRTDTQYF.

The gene calls are TRBV27 and TRBJ2-7; 10 positions agree with TRBD2. CDR1 is MNHEY and CDR2 is SMNVEV in the germline V gene (reference sequence). With V trimmed by 4 bases and J by 2 bases, 8 bases remained unmatched. The CDR3 is 16 residues long. The CDR3 reads CASSSPSSGSAYEQYF. DNA of the CDR3: TGTGCCAGCAGTTCACCCTCTAGCGGGAGCGCCTACGAGCAGTACTTC.

The CDR3 region has the DNA TGTGCCAGCAGTTTGGGAGGGACCACAGATACGCAGTATTTT. This encodes CASSLGGTTDTQYF. The chain is built from TRBV6-1 and TRBJ2-3, with 7 bases identical to TRBD2. With V trimmed by 5 bases and J by 2 bases, 4 bases remained unmatched. Germline assignment: CDR1 MNHNS and CDR2 SASEGT. The CDR3 consists of 14 residues.

The V call is TRBV28, the J call TRBJ2-7; no definite D call. V was trimmed by 5 bases and J by 6 bases, leaving 11 bases between them. This CDR3 comprises 12 residues. Germline-derived CDR1 and CDR2 are MDHEN and SYDVKM. The CDR3 DNA sequence: TGTGCCAGCAGTGTCCGGCCAAGCGAGCAGTACTTC. Encoded protein: CASSVRPSEQYF.

The V and J genes are TRBV19 and TRBJ2-1; 8 bases agree with TRBD1. With 3 bases clipped from V and 8 bases from J, the junction kept 9 bases outside the gene matches. CDR1 is LNHDA, CDR2 SQIVND, per germline (reference sequence). CDR3 length: 15 residues. The CDR3 nucleotides are TGTGCCAGTAGTATGTCGGGGACAGGTATCCATGAGCAGTTCTTC. Translation gives CASSMSGTGIHEQFF. The complete variable domain, with remaining parts taken from reference TRBV19 and TRBJ2-1, reads DGGITQSPKYLFRKEGQNVTLSCEQNLNHDAMYWYRQDPGQGLRLIYYSQIVNDFQKGDIAEGYSVSREKKESFPLTVTSAQKNPTAFYLCASSMSGTGIHEQFFGPGTRLTVL.

This clonotype has just a few counts. The genes are TRBV27 and TRBJ1-1, with 9 bases aligning to TRBD1. Germline assignment: CDR1 MNHEY and CDR2 SMNVEV (reference sequence). This CDR3 contains 12 residues. The V segment lost 8 bases and the J segment 11 bases; nucleotides outside the gene matches: 9. The CDR3: CASSWTGAEAFF. The DNA of the CDR3 is TGTGCCAGCTCCTGGACAGGGGCCGAGGCTTTCTTT.

This chain connects TRBV5-1 to TRBJ2-7; tentatively, D is TRBD1 or TRBD2 (6 bases each). V lost 6 bases and J 3 bases, leaving 25 bases between the germline ends. The CDR3 runs to 17 residues. The germline gives CDR1 SGHRS, CDR2 YFSETQ. In DNA, the CDR3 is TGCGCCAGCACCTCACACCAGACGGGGAAGGGGGGCTACGAGCAGTACTTC. Amino acids: CASTSHQTGKGGYEQYF.

J is TRBJ2-3 and V is TRBV28, with 9 nucleotides matching TRBD1. This CDR3 has 20 residues. V lost 6 bases and J lost 5; bases outside the gene matches: 24. Germline V gene lookup returns CDR1 MDHEN and CDR2 SYDVKM. In nucleotides, the CDR3 is TGTGCCAGCAGGCCCCCCTTGGGTCAGGACCGGGACAGGGAAGGAGATACGCAGTATTTT. Its protein is CASRPPLGQDRDREGDTQYF.